Given below is one T cell receptor (beta chain) in context. No antigen is known for it. This entry is derived from a study of cytomegalovirus exposure and HLA in healthy donors. Findings and limits, study-wide: Both high specificity and high sensitivity reportedly marked the classifier's diagnosis of cytomegalovirus status.

The CDR3 is made up of 16 amino acids. Germline CDR1 is MDHEN and CDR2 is SYDVKM. Trimming took off 6 bases at V and 0 bases at J, with 14 bases between the two ends. PCR used 60 Vbeta primers and 13 Jbeta primers. The repertoire was sequenced with immunoSEQ multiplex PCR; TCRdb's copy has only in-frame clones and lacks some. The sample contains 100,000 or so clones, about two thirds of which appear only once. The clonotype comes from a man in his forties or fifties in good health and CMV-seronegative. The chain recombines TRBV28 with TRBJ1-4; D unclear. Sample: PBMCs. Written as DNA, the CDR3 is TGTGCCAGCAGCCCCGCGGGAGGCGCAACTAATGAAAAACTGTTTTTT. Translating it yields CASSPAGGATNEKLFF.